The present T cell receptor beta chain was sequenced within a study of blood T cell repertoires in COVID-19 (dated by TCRdb to the early 2020s). Background on the whole study: Collaborator samples came from the United States, Italy and Spain and covered acute and convalescent phases of COVID-19. HLA class I and class II types, where available, came from metadata supplied by the sample provider rather than from assay-based typing. Samples came from the ongoing ImmuneRACE study (first 160 participants) plus 1,254 subjects from 6 global collaborators. A freely available public database, intended as a resource for researchers studying the immune response to SARS-CoV-2, is where the repertoires were released. The dataset comprised deeply sampled blood TCRbeta repertoires from subjects exposed to, actively infected with, or recovered from COVID-19. The material from the prospective study consisted of cDNA or gDNA derived from T cells, B-cell-depleted T cells, or PBMCs. A de-identified subject ID, COVID-19 status, age in years and sex were almost always included in the sample metadata. Findings and caveats that apply to the study as a whole: How much clinical and demographic metadata was included differed by source and by participant, and the metadata was provided uncurated.

Measured from the cysteine to the phenylalanine, the CDR3 is 13 residues long. The kept DNA is CDR3 alone, 39 bases in frame from the first base. Clipping removes 7 bases from V and 5 bases from J, with 5 as the unmatched junction base count. As encoded in the germline V gene (reference sequence), CDR1 is LGHDT while CDR2 is YNNKEL. One collaborating source in Seattle enrolled patients during active infection and followed them longitudinally through the course of disease. Collaborating institutions collected whole blood in K2EDTA tubes following their own protocols. For TCRbeta analysis, collaborator samples were shipped as frozen whole blood, as isolated PBMCs, or as DNA extracted from either sample type. For this clone: No cognate antigen has been identified for it. No quality values exist for individual bases; no much larger clone is one base distant.

The immunoSEQ Assay, a bias-controlled multiplex PCR, was used to amplify TCRbeta CDR3 regions from genomic DNA. Per the source publication's procedure: The number of nucleated cells in each sample was estimated from the amplification of reference gene primers within the assay. To quantify the absolute abundance of each unique TCRbeta CDR3 rearrangement, sequence reads were collapsed and filtered. For each sample, productive Simpson clonality was calculated as the square root of Simpson's diversity index over productive rearrangements. The clones in this table, taken by TCRdb from immuneACCESS, are in-frame only. Not every clone is retained; where verified, under half of the shortfall comes from an unresolved V gene, and the cause of the rest is unknown. Clonal size and the V and J genes are those of that table, whereas D and trimming came from the DNA. A total of 65,000 to 70,000 clones appear in this sample, approximately 86% of them only once. The leading ten clones occupy more than 15% of the sample.

The source of this sequence is a man aged 40-49 years with COVID-19, enrolled during active disease. Sequenced: peripheral blood. The V gene is TRBV3-1 (or the pseudogene TRBV3-2) and the J gene is TRBJ2-3; TRBD2 fits 8 bases in the junction. CDR3 reads: CASTRGAGDTQYF. The DNA sequence is given as TGTGCCAGCACGCGGGGGGCGGGAGATACGCAGTATTTT.